This T cell receptor beta chain was captured by sequencing in a study of CD8 T cells in ankylosing spondylitis. TCRdb redid the calling of the 5' RACE reads with MiXCR, one entry per CDR3 protein. The sample holds under 170,000 distinct CDR3 sequences; 40% to 50% are singletons and the top ten take around 15%. Study-wide points: Past studies reported some motif variants in reactive arthritis synovial fluid and blood.

Trimming left V 7 bases short and J 0 bases short, with 14 bases between. The CDR3 sequence is 15 residues long. Germline CDR1 is MDHEN and CDR2 is SYDVKM. Comment on this clonotype: As yet, its antigen is unknown.

The material sequenced was synovial fluid, either unsorted or a sorted T cell fraction (not recorded which). The origin of this receptor is a male donor with ankylosing spondylitis. The chain carries TRBV28 and TRBJ2-3; D might be TRBD2 (5 bases). The CDR3 DNA follows: TGTGCCAGCAAGGACTGGAGACCAAGCACAGATACGCAGTATTTT. Translating gives CASKDWRPSTDTQYF.